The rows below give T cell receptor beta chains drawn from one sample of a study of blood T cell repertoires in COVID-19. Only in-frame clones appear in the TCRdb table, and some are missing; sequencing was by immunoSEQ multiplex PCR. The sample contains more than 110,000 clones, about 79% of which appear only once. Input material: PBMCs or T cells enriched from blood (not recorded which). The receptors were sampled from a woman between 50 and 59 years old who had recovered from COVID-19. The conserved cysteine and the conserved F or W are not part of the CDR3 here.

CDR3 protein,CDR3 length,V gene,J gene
ASSPAIGVTEAF,12,TRBV5-1,TRBJ1-1
ASSASGTSSYNEQF,14,TRBV7-2,TRBJ2-1
ASRSGTGGNNEQF,13,TRBV28,TRBJ2-1
ASTRTGNTYEQY,12,TRBV5-6,TRBJ2-7
ASAIQGGEQF,10,TRBV28,TRBJ2-1
ASSPGQNEKLF,11,TRBV5-1,TRBJ1-4
ASSPPGGQPQH,11,TRBV28,TRBJ1-5
SVERVQRDTEAF,12,TRBV29-1,TRBJ1-1
ASRPGTGGTEAF,12,TRBV11-3,TRBJ1-1
ASSPRGRGQGETQY,14,TRBV13,TRBJ2-5
AWSSVADLRGTGELF,15,TRBV30,TRBJ2-2
ASSLGQASGTIY,12,TRBV7-9,TRBJ1-3
ASSPRLAENTGELF,14,TRBV18,TRBJ2-2
ASSQVVAGPTDTQY,14,TRBV3-1/TRBV3-2,TRBJ2-3
ATIQTARSYNEQF,13,TRBV28,TRBJ2-1
ASKGSRQPQETQY,13,TRBV27,TRBJ2-5
ASTQGGSEETQY,12,TRBV9,TRBJ2-5
ASSSEGAPVPPLH,13,TRBV18,TRBJ1-6
ASSSDFSSYEQY,12,TRBV7-2,TRBJ2-7
ASSRTGVNTEAF,12,TRBV6-5,TRBJ1-1
ASSRGQGRADTQY,13,TRBV19,TRBJ2-3
ASSYGVKGAEAF,12,TRBV6-5,TRBJ1-1
SVEDLYEQY,9,TRBV29-1,TRBJ2-7
ATSDGASGVGHSTDTQY,17,TRBV24-1,TRBJ2-3
ASSALAYEQY,10,TRBV11-2,TRBJ2-7
ASSLEGHFYEQY,12,TRBV7-9,TRBJ2-7
ASSQERSGGLAGGTQY,16,TRBV4-1,TRBJ2-3
ASSVRQGPHEQY,12,TRBV18,TRBJ2-7
ASSMGPNQPQH,11,TRBV19,TRBJ1-5
AISDTGGGTGELF,13,TRBV10-3,TRBJ2-2
ASSPARGRYEQY,12,TRBV5-1,TRBJ2-7
ASSWQGAHNSPLH,13,TRBV6-5,TRBJ1-6
ASLASGTGTSEQY,13,TRBV28,TRBJ2-7
ASSQDPAMTGANEQY,15,TRBV3-1/TRBV3-2,TRBJ2-7
ASSDRVLTEAF,11,TRBV7-8,TRBJ1-1
ASSLPERYGYT,11,TRBV27,TRBJ1-2
ASSSGTGTGGKQY,13,TRBV19,TRBJ2-7
ASRGGWNTEAF,11,TRBV6-5,TRBJ1-1
ASSPRDRDNSPLH,13,TRBV28,TRBJ1-6
ASSQTTHNEKLF,12,TRBV2,TRBJ1-4
ASRTIRTGSNYGYT,14,TRBV19,TRBJ1-2
ASSQPGTINQPQH,13,TRBV23-1,TRBJ1-5
ASSVTGGTDTQY,12,TRBV5-1,TRBJ2-3